The clone carrying this T cell receptor beta chain was detected only a few times. These data belong to a study of siplizumab effects on memory and regulatory T cells. TCRdb's copy holds only in-frame clones and misses some; the assay was immunoSEQ multiplex PCR. The sample records tens of thousands of clones, around 78% being singletons. This receptor was identified in a human donor in good health. The sample was memory CD4+ T cells sorted from blood.

The CDR3 DNA reads as TGTGCCAGCACCCCCTTAAAGCAGGGCTTCCAGCCCCAGCATTTT. The encoded protein is CASTPLKQGFQPQHF. The chain recombines TRBV6-1 with TRBJ1-5; D possibly corresponds to TRBD1 (5 bases). From germline, CDR1 is MNHNS and CDR2 SASEGT. The CDR3 extends over 15 amino acids. Trimming pared 7 bases from V and 7 bases from J, leaving 20 bases between.